Listed here are 20 T cell receptor beta chains from one sample, sequenced in a study of CD8 T cells in Susac syndrome. The RNA, about 0.5 to 1 ug, was put through reverse transcription using random hexamers. One entry per CDR3 protein results from TCRdb running MiXCR on the immunoSEQ multiplex PCR reads. The sample lists hundreds of thousands of distinct CDR3 sequences; approximately 85% were seen once. The sequencing sample was made of CD8+ T cells from PBMCs. The source of these receptors is a human donor with multiple sclerosis.

V and J are TRBV6-5 and TRBJ2-5; 7 positions match TRBD2. V gave up 8 bases and J gave up 4 bases; unmatched junction bases: 13. The length of the CDR3 is 15 residues. Germline V gene lookup returns CDR1 MNHEY and CDR2 SVGAGI. This chain's CDR3 is CASGQNRLATETQYF. In DNA form, the CDR3 reads TGTGCCAGCGGACAAAATAGACTAGCAACAGAGACCCAGTACTTC.

This clonotype came up a few times. DNA for the CDR3: TGTGCCAGCAGTCCCGGGGCCGGCGGGTACCAAGAGACCCAGTACTTC. Translating it yields CASSPGAGGYQETQYF. V and J are TRBV6-1 and TRBJ2-5; TRBD1 or TRBD2 may be the D gene (5 bases each). Germline CDR1 and CDR2: MNHNS and SASEGT. The CDR3 is 16 residues long. The V and J ends lost 5 bases and 0 bases respectively, with 16 bases between them.

The rearrangement links TRBV15 to TRBJ2-1, with 7 nucleotides matching TRBD1. J gave up 4 bases and V 5 bases, and 14 bases lay outside the gene matches. This CDR3 is 17 amino acids long. Germline V lookup: CDR1 LNHNV, CDR2 YYDKDF (reference sequence). The CDR3 loop reads CATSGRPFPGQYNEQFF. The CDR3 DNA is TGTGCCACCAGCGGACGCCCTTTTCCGGGACAGTACAATGAGCAGTTCTTC.

The chain recombines TRBV7-9 with TRBJ1-1; D is possibly TRBD1 (5 bases). The CDR3 is 15 amino acids. Germline CDR1 and CDR2: SEHNR and FQNEAQ (reference sequence). V lost 1 base and J lost 5, with 14 bases in between. Written as DNA, the CDR3 is TGTGCCAGCAGCTTAGTGCAGGGAGTGAGGACTGAAGCTTTCTTT. Encoded protein: CASSLVQGVRTEAFF.

J is TRBJ2-1 and V is TRBV7-9; TRBD2 agrees at 12 bases. Trimming at V came to 5 bases and at J to 2 bases, leaving 7 bases not matched to a gene. Per the germline V gene, CDR1 is SEHNR and CDR2 is FQNEAQ (reference sequence). The CDR3 contains 17 residues. The CDR3 sequence: CASSPRTSGDPYNEQFF. Here the CDR3 DNA reads TGTGCCAGCAGCCCGCGGACTAGCGGGGACCCCTACAATGAGCAGTTCTTC.

The chain has TRBV29-1 and TRBJ1-1; 7 bases map to TRBD1. Germline loops: CDR1 SQVTM, CDR2 ANQGSEA. The CDR3 covers 13 residues. Trimming at V came to 6 bases and at J to 8 bases, leaving 12 bases not matched to a gene. CDR3 DNA: TGCAGCGTCGGCCCGGGACAGAAAGTAGAAGCTTTCTTT. Translation gives CSVGPGQKVEAFF.

The chain combines TRBV20-1 with TRBJ2-7, with D possibly matching TRBD2 (5 bases). The CDR3 extends over 14 amino acids. The V gene lost 0 bases and the J gene lost 6 bases, with 15 bases spanning the gap. Per germline, CDR1 DFQATT and CDR2 SNEGSKA (reference sequence). CDR3 region: CSARDWTGPTEQYF. In DNA form, the CDR3 reads TGCAGTGCTAGAGATTGGACTGGCCCTACCGAGCAGTACTTC.

This chain links TRBV27 with TRBJ2-7; the D is unclear. This CDR3 is built from 14 residues. The V gene's germline CDR1 is MNHEY and CDR2 SMNVEV (reference sequence). Trimming pared 6 bases from V and 0 bases from J, leaving 12 bases between. The CDR3 coding sequence is TGTGCCAGCAGCCCCCCCTATGGCTCCTACGAGCAGTACTTC. Its translation: CASSPPYGSYEQYF.

This sequence joins TRBV6-2 or TRBV6-3 and TRBJ1-1, with D perhaps matching TRBD1 (5 bases). The V end was cut by 2 bases, the J end by 2 bases, with 12 bases between. The CDR3 loop spans 15 amino acids. Germline CDR1 is MNHEY and CDR2 is SVGEGT. CDR3 residues: CASSYARGGNTEAFF. DNA of the CDR3: TGTGCCAGCAGTTACGCGAGGGGAGGTAACACTGAAGCTTTCTTT.

This chain joins TRBV7-9 and TRBJ2-2; D is possibly TRBD1 or TRBD2 (5 bases each). Germline V gene lookup returns CDR1 SEHNR and CDR2 FQNEAQ (reference sequence). The length of the CDR3 is 15 residues. V lost 4 bases and J lost 1, with 10 bases in between. The CDR3 spells CASSSGTVNTGELFF. The CDR3 bases are TGTGCCAGCAGCTCCGGGACCGTGAACACCGGGGAGCTGTTTTTT.

CDR3 protein: CASSFASGRGYEQYF. The CDR3 bases are TGTGCCAGCAGTTTTGCTAGCGGGAGGGGGTACGAGCAGTACTTC. The chain uses TRBV12-3 or TRBV12-4 and TRBJ2-7; 12 bases agree with TRBD2. The CDR3 covers 15 residues. Unmatched junction bases numbered 4, after V lost 3 bases and J lost 4 bases.

V usage is TRBV5-5 and J usage is TRBJ2-3, with 7 bases lining up with TRBD1. Germline V CDR1 and CDR2: SGHKS, YYEKEE (reference sequence). The CDR3 covers 16 residues. With 3 bases clipped from V and 2 bases from J, the junction kept 9 bases outside the gene matches. The CDR3 here is CASSSWDSVSTDTQYF. CDR3 coding DNA: TGTGCCAGCAGCTCGTGGGACAGCGTATCCACAGATACGCAGTATTTT.

The chain uses TRBV28 and TRBJ1-1, with D perhaps TRBD1 (5 bases). The CDR3 covers 15 residues. Germline V gene sequence: CDR1 MDHEN, CDR2 SYDVKM. V was clipped by 3 bases and J by 3 bases, with 14 bases between them. CDR3 bases: TGTGCCAGCAGTTTTTCATTGGGGGACTACACTGAAGCTTTCTTT. This codes for CASSFSLGDYTEAFF.

The genes are TRBV11-2 and TRBJ2-1; TRBD1 matches 8 bases. The ends lost 3 bases at V and 0 bases at J; junction bases unmatched: 10. CDR1 is SGHAT and CDR2 is FQNNGV in the germline V gene. The CDR3 sequence is 18 residues long. The CDR3 reads CASSFGPGQAASYNEQFF. Here the CDR3 DNA reads TGTGCCAGCAGCTTTGGACCGGGACAGGCCGCCTCCTACAATGAGCAGTTCTTC.

The CDR3 nucleotides are TGCGCCAGCAGCTCTCCTGACGGGGTGAAAGAGACCCAGTACTTC. This gives the protein CASSSPDGVKETQYF. The genes are TRBV5-1 and TRBJ2-5; TRBD2 might be the D (5 bases). V was trimmed by 3 bases and J by 3 bases, leaving 15 bases between them. The CDR3 runs to 15 residues. The germline V gene encodes CDR1 SGHRS and CDR2 YFSETQ.

This chain connects TRBV6-4 to TRBJ2-1; TRBD2 might be the D (7 bases). The germline CDR1 and CDR2 sequences are MRHNA and SNTAGT. V lost 5 bases and J 4 bases, leaving 15 bases between the germline ends. CDR3 length: 15 residues. For the CDR3, the DNA is TGTGCCAGCAGTTCCGAGGGGGGGGGATACAATGAGCAGTTCTTC. It translates to CASSSEGGGYNEQFF.

The chain combines TRBV13 with TRBJ1-6; possibly TRBD1 for D (6 bases). The CDR3 runs to 16 residues. The V and J ends lost 4 bases and 0 bases respectively, with 10 bases between them. Germline values: CDR1 PRHDT, CDR2 FYEKMQ (reference sequence). The CDR3 DNA reads TGTGCCAGCAGCTCAACAGGGAGCTCCTATAATTCACCCCTCCACTTT. Protein sequence: CASSSTGSSYNSPLHF.

J is TRBJ2-7 and V is TRBV9; D not certain. Germline CDR1 SGDLS, CDR2 YYNGEE. This CDR3 has 15 residues. V was shortened by 3 bases and J by 5 bases, with 18 bases between the two germline ends. The CDR3 DNA sequence: TGTGCCAGCAGCGGAGGCGTCCGCATCGTCGACGAGCAGTACTTC. Protein sequence: CASSGGVRIVDEQYF.

This chain links TRBV7-9 with TRBJ2-3, with TRBD2 matching over 11 bases. This CDR3 comprises 15 residues. V lost 7 bases to trimming and J lost 6 bases; unmatched junction nucleotides: 9. CDR1 and CDR2 (germline): SEHNR, FQNEAQ (reference sequence). The CDR3, as DNA: TGTGCCAGCAACCTAGCGGGGGGATGGAGGGATACGCAGTATTTT. Its protein is CASNLAGGWRDTQYF.

J is TRBJ2-2 and V is TRBV7-9; D is possibly TRBD1 or TRBD2 (5 bases each). The CDR3 is made up of 18 amino acids. Deletions cut 2 bases from V and 4 bases from J, with 20 bases between. Germline CDR1 is SEHNR and CDR2 is FQNEAQ (reference sequence). The CDR3 DNA follows: TGTGCCAGCAGCTTATCGCCCGGGACCCTGGGGTCCACCGGGGAGCTGTTTTTT. It yields the protein CASSLSPGTLGSTGELFF.